This record looks at one TCR beta chain sequence and its context. Which antigen it targets is not known. Qualities for individual bases were not recorded, and no much larger clone is one base off. The data were taken from a study of memory CD4+ T cells and cytomegalovirus serostatus (dated by TCRdb to the late 2010s). General notes on the study: The 35 or so healthy Belgian adults in the cohort included 9 who were CMV seropositive and around 25 who were CMV seronegative. CD4+ memory TCRbeta repertoires of a Belgian cohort with known cytomegalovirus serostatus were sequenced in order to replicate a published TCR-based CMV serostatus classifier. What the study reported, not specific to this receptor: Unlike the original study, which covered naive and memory CD4+ and CD8+ populations, the Belgian study sequenced only CD4+CD45RO+ memory cells. On the Belgian cohort, the classifier based on the original framework reached a median bootstrapped AUC of 0.95, with a 95% CI of 0.76-1.00. For predicting CMV serostatus, the median bootstrapped AUC was about 0.96 using the original framework and around 0.91 using a US-trained random forest. Results were interpreted as suggesting that the CMV-associated TCR signature is largely present in the CD4+ memory repertoire. Of 170 or so previously reported CMV-associated TCRbeta sequences, around 70 appeared in the CD4+ memory repertoires, each in one to five individuals.

A FACSAria II was used to sort memory CD4+ T cells, defined as single viable CD3+CD4+CD8-CD45RO+ cells. CMV serostatus was determined using a Roche Elecsys assay that detects serum IgG against CMV pp150, pp28, p38 and p52. After the samples were thawed, total CD4+ T cells were enriched through positive selection using CD4 magnetic microbeads. The samples came from a different study that was designed specifically to examine the CD4+ T cell memory repertoire. Peripheral blood mononuclear cells were isolated and cryopreserved following standard operating procedures; serum was stored at -80 °C. The staining used CD3-PerCP (BW264/56), CD4-APC (RPA-T4), CD45RO-PE (UCHT1) and CD8-Pacific Orange (3B5) antibodies, and Sytox blue was used to exclude non-viable cells. The Quick-DNA Microprep Kit was used to extract genomic DNA from the sorted cells. TCRbeta DNA was amplified with the immunoSEQ hsTCRbeta kit following the manufacturer's protocol. An Illumina MiSeq instrument was used to sequence the TCRbeta libraries. The authors processed their data as follows. After out-of-frame sequences were removed, some 2 million distinct TCRbeta sequences remained, averaging about 67,000 per individual. Each individual was scored according to the count of over 150 previously reported CMV-associated TCRbeta sequences and the total productive distinct TCRbeta count. A beta-binomial model was reimplemented in Python, and random forests from scikit-learn, run with default parameters, were trained on data from the US cohort. Classifier performance on the Belgian cohort was summarized as median AUC with percentile confidence intervals over 10,000 bootstrap iterations. TCRdb obtained this table from immuneACCESS and retained in-frame rearrangements with V and J assigned. These tables miss some clones; where compared with another copy, unresolved V genes account for less than half of the shortfall, and the remainder is unexplained. V and J calls and clone size follow that table, whereas D and trimming were derived from the DNA. For this sample there are some 59,000 clones; roughly 80% appear just once. The ten largest clones represent 0.88% of the sample.

V and J lose 5 bases and 4 bases, and a span of 11 bases separates them. In the germline V gene (reference sequence), CDR1 corresponds to GTSNPN and CDR2 to SVGIG. The CDR3 sequence holds 12 residues, the cysteine and phenylalanine included. Only the CDR3 region is kept as DNA, spanning 36 bases read in frame from base 1. The sequence derives from an adult in good health and CMV-seronegative. Sequenced sample: memory CD4+ T cells from blood. This receptor chain uses TRBV30 and TRBJ2-5, with the D gene not clear enough to name. The CDR3 region: CAWAEVGETQYF. The bases read TGTGCCTGGGCTGAGGTGGGAGAGACCCAGTACTTC. The variable domain in full, with residues beyond the CDR3 obtained from the reference TRBV30 and TRBJ2-5 genes, is SQTIHQWPATLVQPVGSPLSLECTVEGTSNPNLYWYRQAAGRGLQLLFYSVGIGQISSEVPQNLSASRPQDRQFILSSKKLLLSDSGFYLCAWAEVGETQYFGPGTRLLVL.